This is a list of T cell receptor beta chains from one sample in a study of cytomegalovirus exposure and HLA in healthy donors. Using immunoSEQ multiplex PCR, the repertoire was profiled, and TCRdb retains in-frame clones only, with some absent. This sample has 90,000 to 150,000 clones; about 83% occur once, and the top ten carry 2.1%. The sequenced material came from PBMCs. All receptors come from a woman in her 30s in good health and CMV-seronegative. Each CDR3 is given with its conserved first and last residue. Each record gives: J gene, V gene, clone size, D gene, CDR3 protein, CDR3 DNA. The D gene is left open where the match is weak. The size of a clone is reported for some rows only, either as once, few or many, or as a class for expanded clones.

j_call: TRBJ1-6
v_call: TRBV19
clone_size: few
d_call: TRBD1
cdr3_aa: CASMDSRTGRSPLHF
cdr3_nt: TGTGCCAGTATGGATTCGCGGACAGGGCGTTCACCCCTCCACTTT

j_call: TRBJ1-5
v_call: TRBV6-5
clone_size: few
d_call: -
cdr3_aa: CASSTRSNQPQHF
cdr3_nt: TGTGCCAGCAGTACCAGGAGCAATCAGCCCCAGCATTTT

j_call: TRBJ1-6
v_call: TRBV25-1
clone_size: -
d_call: -
cdr3_aa: CASSESAGSSYNSPLHF
cdr3_nt: TGTGCCAGCAGTGAATCCGCGGGGAGCTCCTATAATTCACCCCTCCACTTT

j_call: TRBJ2-5
v_call: TRBV5-1
clone_size: -
d_call: TRBD2
cdr3_aa: CASSLVIASGAETQYF
cdr3_nt: TGCGCCAGCAGCTTGGTTATTGCTAGCGGGGCTGAGACCCAGTACTTC

j_call: TRBJ1-5
v_call: TRBV10-3
clone_size: -
d_call: TRBD1
cdr3_aa: CAISQGAGQPQHF
cdr3_nt: TGTGCCATCAGTCAGGGGGCAGGACAGCCCCAGCATTTT

j_call: TRBJ2-7
v_call: TRBV14
clone_size: -
d_call: TRBD1
cdr3_aa: CASSPLPGTGPDEQYF
cdr3_nt: TGTGCCAGCAGCCCTCTGCCCGGGACAGGGCCCGACGAGCAGTACTTC

j_call: TRBJ1-2
v_call: TRBV28
clone_size: -
d_call: -
cdr3_aa: CASYYRGGNYGYTF
cdr3_nt: TGTGCCAGCTACTACCGAGGGGGAAACTATGGCTACACCTTC

j_call: TRBJ2-3
v_call: TRBV4-3
clone_size: -
d_call: -
cdr3_aa: CASSPGGKVGGTDTQYF
cdr3_nt: TGCGCCAGCAGCCCAGGCGGGAAGGTTGGCGGCACAGATACGCAGTATTTT

j_call: TRBJ2-3
v_call: TRBV18
clone_size: -
d_call: -
cdr3_aa: CASSPGQLDTQYF
cdr3_nt: TGTGCCAGCTCACCCGGACAGTTGGATACGCAGTATTTT

j_call: TRBJ2-7
v_call: TRBV28
clone_size: -
d_call: TRBD2
cdr3_aa: CASFTSGGGYEQYF
cdr3_nt: TGTGCCAGCTTTACAAGCGGGGGGGGGTACGAGCAGTACTTC

j_call: TRBJ1-1
v_call: TRBV2
clone_size: -
d_call: TRBD1
cdr3_aa: CASTRQGRDTEAFF
cdr3_nt: TGTGCCAGCACCAGACAGGGTCGGGACACTGAAGCTTTCTTT

j_call: TRBJ2-2
v_call: TRBV7-8
clone_size: -
d_call: -
cdr3_aa: CASSYDRTLQGGELFF
cdr3_nt: TGTGCCAGCAGCTATGACAGGACGCTCCAGGGCGGGGAGCTGTTTTTT

j_call: TRBJ2-7
v_call: TRBV6-6
clone_size: -
d_call: TRBD2
cdr3_aa: CASSYSASGGYEQYF
cdr3_nt: TGTGCCAGCAGTTACTCCGCTAGCGGGGGTTACGAGCAGTACTTC

j_call: TRBJ2-3
v_call: TRBV4-3
clone_size: -
d_call: -
cdr3_aa: CASSEEQSTDTQYF
cdr3_nt: TGCGCCAGCAGCGAAGAACAGAGCACAGATACGCAGTATTTT

j_call: TRBJ1-2
v_call: TRBV7-9
clone_size: -
d_call: -
cdr3_aa: CASSLEGRGGYTF
cdr3_nt: TGTGCCAGCAGCTTAGAGGGGCGGGGTGGCTACACCTTC

j_call: TRBJ1-1
v_call: TRBV7-6
clone_size: -
d_call: TRBD1
cdr3_aa: CASSTTTGGLTEAFF
cdr3_nt: TGTGCCAGCAGCACCACGACAGGGGGTCTGACTGAAGCTTTCTTT

j_call: TRBJ1-4
v_call: TRBV6-1
clone_size: -
d_call: -
cdr3_aa: CASSELAIRVGEKLFF
cdr3_nt: TGTGCCAGCAGTGAATTAGCGATAAGGGTGGGGGAAAAACTGTTTTTT

j_call: TRBJ1-1
v_call: TRBV6-1
clone_size: -
d_call: -
cdr3_aa: CASSVLRTEAFF
cdr3_nt: TGTGCCAGCAGTGTGTTGAGGACTGAAGCTTTCTTT

j_call: TRBJ2-2
v_call: TRBV5-1
clone_size: -
d_call: TRBD1
cdr3_aa: CASTTGDGNTGELFF
cdr3_nt: TGCGCCAGCACCACAGGGGACGGGAACACCGGGGAGCTGTTTTTT

j_call: TRBJ2-7
v_call: TRBV10-2
clone_size: -
d_call: -
cdr3_aa: CASSERDTYPYEQYF
cdr3_nt: TGCGCCAGCAGTGAAAGGGACACCTATCCCTACGAGCAGTACTTC

j_call: TRBJ2-7
v_call: TRBV7-9
clone_size: -
d_call: -
cdr3_aa: CASSLPEAAVITYEQYF
cdr3_nt: TGTGCCAGCAGCCTACCGGAGGCGGCTGTCATCACCTACGAGCAGTACTTC

j_call: TRBJ2-7
v_call: TRBV6-6
clone_size: -
d_call: -
cdr3_aa: CASRDSLYEQYF
cdr3_nt: TGTGCCAGCAGAGACTCTCTCTACGAGCAGTACTTC

j_call: TRBJ2-7
v_call: TRBV4-3
clone_size: -
d_call: TRBD2
cdr3_aa: CASSQVRSGGASEQYF
cdr3_nt: TGCGCCAGCAGCCAAGTTAGGAGCGGGGGGGCTTCCGAGCAGTACTTC

j_call: TRBJ2-5
v_call: TRBV6-1
clone_size: few
d_call: -
cdr3_aa: CAIMGGGQATQYF
cdr3_nt: TGTGCCATCATGGGAGGGGGGCAAGCGACCCAGTACTTC

j_call: TRBJ1-3
v_call: TRBV18
clone_size: -
d_call: -
cdr3_aa: CASSPVIVQGKGAGNTIYF
cdr3_nt: TGTGCCAGCTCACCCGTCATAGTGCAGGGAAAGGGCGCTGGAAACACCATATATTTT

j_call: TRBJ1-3
v_call: TRBV9
clone_size: once
d_call: -
cdr3_aa: CASSPAGAGGNTIYF
cdr3_nt: TGTGCCAGCAGCCCGGCGGGGGCTGGTGGAAACACCATATATTTT

j_call: TRBJ1-1
v_call: TRBV19
clone_size: -
d_call: -
cdr3_aa: CASSTRQVYTEAFF
cdr3_nt: TGTGCCAGTAGTACGAGACAGGTTTACACTGAAGCTTTCTTT

j_call: TRBJ1-2
v_call: TRBV19
clone_size: -
d_call: -
cdr3_aa: CASSITENYGYTF
cdr3_nt: TGTGCCAGTAGTATAACCGAGAACTATGGCTACACCTTC

j_call: TRBJ1-2
v_call: TRBV6-5
clone_size: -
d_call: -
cdr3_aa: CASSYRQGGGYTF
cdr3_nt: TGTGCCAGCAGTTACAGGCAGGGTGGGGGCTACACCTTC

j_call: TRBJ1-1
v_call: TRBV5-1
clone_size: -
d_call: TRBD1
cdr3_aa: CASSLERTGGSTEAFF
cdr3_nt: TGCGCCAGCAGCTTGGAAAGAACAGGGGGGAGTACTGAAGCTTTCTTT

j_call: TRBJ1-2
v_call: TRBV6-6
clone_size: -
d_call: -
cdr3_aa: CASSDRAGGGYTF
cdr3_nt: TGTGCCAGCAGTGACCGAGCGGGCGGGGGCTACACCTTC

j_call: TRBJ1-3
v_call: TRBV11-3
clone_size: -
d_call: -
cdr3_aa: CASSLPGTRTTIYF
cdr3_nt: TGTGCCAGCAGCTTACCTGGGACACGGACCACCATATATTTT